These 19 T cell receptor beta chains came from one sample sequenced in a study of cytomegalovirus exposure and HLA in healthy donors. Vbeta (60) and Jbeta (13) primers were used in the PCR. Method: immunoSEQ multiplex PCR; TCRdb's copy keeps in-frame clones and lacks some. This repertoire comprises approximately 50,000 clones; its ten largest clones make up approximately 13%. The material sequenced was PBMCs. Every receptor here comes from a man younger than 35 in good health and CMV-seropositive.

The CDR3 spells CASSPPSETQYF. The CDR3 coding sequence is TGTGCCAGCTCACCACCCTCAGAGACCCAGTACTTC. V usage is TRBV18 and J usage is TRBJ2-5; unclear D gene. This CDR3 spans 12 amino acids. Germline V CDR1 and CDR2: KGHSH, LQKENI. V was cut by 0 bases and J by 4 bases, with 3 bases left in between.

The chain is built from TRBV6-5 and TRBJ2-5, with unresolved D. Germline V gene data show CDR1 as MNHEY and CDR2 as SVGAGI. The germline V and J ends were trimmed by 6 bases and 1 base, with 9 bases remaining between them. This CDR3 contains 13 residues. The CDR3, as DNA: TGTGCCAGCAGCTTTCATAGCCAAGAGACCCAGTACTTC. This gives the protein CASSFHSQETQYF.

The V gene is TRBV9, the J gene TRBJ1-2, with 7 positions matching TRBD1. The CDR3 has 13 amino acids. Per the germline V gene, CDR1 is SGDLS and CDR2 is YYNGEE. The junction had 9 bases not matched to a gene; V was cut back by 4 bases and J by 9 bases. The CDR3 sequence: CASSLRDSQSYTF. The CDR3 DNA follows: TGTGCCAGCAGCCTCCGGGACAGTCAGAGCTACACCTTC. Variable domain in full (rest from reference TRBV9 and TRBJ1-2): DSGVTQTPKHLITATGQRVTLRCSPRSGDLSVYWYQQSLDQGLQFLIQYYNGEERAKGNILERFSAQQFPDLHSELNLSSLELGDSALYFCASSLRDSQSYTFGSGTRLTVV.

The rearrangement uses TRBV7-9 and TRBJ2-2, with D possibly matching TRBD2 (5 bases). V was trimmed by 10 bases and J by 5 bases, leaving 17 bases between them. The CDR3 totals 14 residues. CDR1 and CDR2 (germline): SEHNR, FQNEAQ (reference sequence). The CDR3 DNA reads as TGTGCCAATTTGACTACAACGGGGACCGGGGAGCTGTTTTTT. Residues: CANLTTTGTGELFF.

The chain couples TRBV9 to TRBJ2-1; 12 bases map to TRBD2. From germline, CDR1 is SGDLS and CDR2 YYNGEE. The CDR3 has 18 amino acids. V dropped 3 bases and J dropped 5; count of bases not matched to a gene: 12. The CDR3: CASSALTSGSSLNNEQFF. The CDR3 region has the DNA TGTGCCAGCAGCGCCTTGACTAGCGGGAGCTCATTAAACAATGAGCAGTTCTTC. Drawing the rest from reference TRBV9 and TRBJ2-1, the complete variable domain is DSGVTQTPKHLITATGQRVTLRCSPRSGDLSVYWYQQSLDQGLQFLIQYYNGEERAKGNILERFSAQQFPDLHSELNLSSLELGDSALYFCASSALTSGSSLNNEQFFGPGTRLTVL.

This chain uses TRBV5-4 with TRBJ2-4, with 7 bases lining up with TRBD1. The CDR3 has 13 amino acids. The germline V gene has CDR1 SGHNT and CDR2 YYREEE (reference sequence). J was trimmed by 7 bases and V by 4 bases; bases with no gene match: 5. The CDR3 reads CASSQTGMNIQYF. In nucleotides, the CDR3 is TGTGCCAGCAGCCAGACAGGGATGAACATTCAGTACTTC.

The rearrangement uses TRBV2 and TRBJ2-6; the D is unclear. V shed 7 bases and J shed 4 bases, with 8 bases lying between them. This CDR3 has 13 residues. Germline loops: CDR1 SNHLY, CDR2 FYNNEI. The CDR3, as DNA: TGTGCCAGCACGCGATCCGGGGCCAACGTCCTGACTTTC. Its protein is CASTRSGANVLTF. Full variable domain (outside the CDR3, taken from reference TRBV2 and TRBJ2-6): EPEVTQTPSHQVTQMGQEVILRCVPISNHLYFYWYRQILGQKVEFLVSFYNNEISEKSEIFDDQFSVERPDGSNFTLKIRSTKLEDSAMYFCASTRSGANVLTFGAGSRLTVL.

The chain is built from TRBV10-1 and TRBJ2-3; TRBD1 is a possible D gene (5 bases). The length of the CDR3 is 15 residues. From germline, CDR1 is WNHNN and CDR2 SYGVQD (reference sequence). V gave up 2 bases and J gave up 2 bases, with 11 bases separating them. The CDR3 loop is CASSESQGSTDTQYF. CDR3 in DNA: TGCGCCAGCAGTGAGAGTCAGGGATCCACAGATACGCAGTATTTT.

This CDR3 is CASSQQGWRNTEAFF. DNA of the CDR3: TGTGCCAGCAGCCAACAGGGTTGGCGGAACACTGAAGCTTTCTTT. The chain joins TRBV14 to TRBJ1-1, with D possibly being TRBD1 (5 bases). Germline V lookup: CDR1 SGHDN, CDR2 FVKESK. The V end was cut by 2 bases, the J end by 1 base, with 11 bases between. CDR3 length: 15 amino acids.

The chain joins TRBV7-9 to TRBJ2-7, with 13 bases aligning to TRBD2. The trim removed 4 bases at V and 9 bases at J, leaving 9 bases unmatched. The length of the CDR3 is 15 residues. CDR1 and CDR2 (germline): SEHNR, FQNEAQ (reference sequence). CDR3 sequence: CASSSPGLAGLGQYF. The CDR3 nucleotides read TGTGCCAGCAGCTCTCCGGGACTAGCGGGATTGGGGCAGTACTTC.

V is TRBV25-1 and J is TRBJ2-3, with 10 bases lining up with TRBD2. The CDR3 is 18 amino acids. The V gene end was trimmed by 2 bases and the J gene end by 1 base; junction bases not matched to a gene: 9. CDR1 and CDR2 (germline): MGHDK, SYGVNS. The CDR3 loop reads CASSEDPASGGRTDTQYF. The DNA of the CDR3 is TGTGCCAGCAGTGAAGACCCAGCTAGCGGGGGCCGCACAGATACGCAGTATTTT.

This chain joins TRBV10-3 and TRBJ2-2; possible D gene TRBD1, 5 bases. The V gene lost 0 bases and the J gene lost 4 bases, with 15 bases spanning the gap. The CDR3 length is 17 residues. Per germline, CDR1 ENHRY and CDR2 SYGVKD. The CDR3 region is CAISESIGQGGTGELFF. The CDR3 coding sequence is TGTGCCATCAGTGAGTCTATAGGGCAGGGCGGCACCGGGGAGCTGTTTTTT.

The CDR3 region is CASSSLSGDNSPLHF. The DNA for the CDR3 is TGTGCCAGCAGTTCCTTGTCAGGGGATAATTCACCCCTCCACTTT. The rearrangement joins TRBV6-5 to TRBJ1-6; D is perhaps TRBD1 (6 bases). V was trimmed by 4 bases and J by 5 bases, leaving 12 bases between them. CDR3 length: 15 amino acids. Germline CDR1 is MNHEY and CDR2 is SVGAGI.

Concerning this clone itself: A read error may produce the germline difference seen at one junction end. The rearrangement joins TRBV13 to TRBJ2-5, with a weak D call TRBD2 (6 bases). Germline lookup yields CDR1 PRHDT and CDR2 FYEKMQ (reference sequence). The CDR3 runs 16 residues. The CDR3 sequence: CASSLHPRDFTETQYF. The DNA for the CDR3 is TGTGCCAGCAGCCTTCACCCTCGGGACTTTACTGAGACGCAGTACTTC.

The V call is TRBV21-1, the J call TRBJ2-7; TRBD1, as called in the table, went unchecked against the DNA. TRBV21-1 is described as a pseudogene. This CDR3 comprises 15 residues. CDR3 region: CASSNKRQGAGEQYF. In DNA form, the CDR3 reads TGTGCCAGCAGCAATAAGAGACAGGGGGCGGGAGAGCAGTACTTC.

J is TRBJ2-1 and V is TRBV20-1, with 10 bases that match TRBD2. The V gene end was trimmed by 6 bases and the J gene end by 16 bases; junction bases not matched to a gene: 9. CDR1 DFQATT and CDR2 SNEGSKA come from the germline V gene (reference sequence). This CDR3 comprises 11 residues. DNA for the CDR3: TGCAGTGCCCTTGGGCTAGCGGGAGTATTCTTC. Protein: CSALGLAGVFF.

This sequence joins TRBV11-3 and TRBJ2-1, with TRBD2 matching 7 bases. Germline V CDR1 and CDR2: SGHNT, YENEEA. The CDR3 consists of 15 residues. Trimming took 5 bases from V and 2 from J; bases not matched to a gene: 6. The CDR3, as DNA: TGTGCCAGCAGCCCTCCGACTAGCCCCTACAATGAGCAGTTCTTC. This translates into CASSPPTSPYNEQFF.

The rearrangement links TRBV5-4 to TRBJ1-2; 10 nucleotides match TRBD1. The length of the CDR3 is 15 residues. The ends lost 0 bases at V and 8 bases at J; junction bases unmatched: 7. Germline CDR1 reads SGHNT; CDR2 reads YYREEE (reference sequence). The CDR3 nucleotides read TGTGCCAGCAGCTTGGGGGTCGGGACAGGGGAAGGCTACACCTTC. It specifies CASSLGVGTGEGYTF.

The chain joins TRBV18 to TRBJ1-1; tentatively, D is TRBD1 (5 bases). V was cut by 5 bases and J by 8 bases, with 12 bases left in between. This CDR3 has 12 amino acids. CDR1 KGHSH and CDR2 LQKENI come from the germline V gene. The CDR3 bases are TGTGCCAGCTCATCCGACAGAACGGAAGCTTTCTTT. This gives the protein CASSSDRTEAFF.